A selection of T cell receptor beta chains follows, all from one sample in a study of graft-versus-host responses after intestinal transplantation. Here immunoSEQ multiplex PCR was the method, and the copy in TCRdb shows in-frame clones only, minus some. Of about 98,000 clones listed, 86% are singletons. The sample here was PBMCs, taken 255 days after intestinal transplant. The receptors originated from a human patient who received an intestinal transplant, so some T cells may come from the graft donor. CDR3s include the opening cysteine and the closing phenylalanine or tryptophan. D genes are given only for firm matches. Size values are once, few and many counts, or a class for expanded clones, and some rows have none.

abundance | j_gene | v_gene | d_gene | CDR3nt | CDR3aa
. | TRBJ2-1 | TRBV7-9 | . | TGTGCCAGCAGCCAGAGTCATGAGCAGTTCTTC | CASSQSHEQFF
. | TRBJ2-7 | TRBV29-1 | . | TGCAGCGTTGTAATACGGGGCCAGTTTAACGAGCAGTACTTC | CSVVIRGQFNEQYF
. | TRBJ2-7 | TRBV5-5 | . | TGTGCCAGCAGCTTGTTGGCAGGGAATGTTGCGCAGTACTTC | CASSLLAGNVAQYF
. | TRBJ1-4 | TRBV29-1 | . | TGCAGCGTTCGGGTCACGGCTAATGAAAAACTGTTTTTT | CSVRVTANEKLFF
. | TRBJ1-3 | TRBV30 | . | TGTGCCTGGACCAACGAGGGGATTAGCGCTGGAAACACCATATATTTT | CAWTNEGISAGNTIYF
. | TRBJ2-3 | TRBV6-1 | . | TGTGCCAGCACTCTGGGGCATGATACGCAGTATTTT | CASTLGHDTQYF
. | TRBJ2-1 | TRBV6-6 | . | TGTGCCAGCAACCGGAAGGGGTACAATGAGCAGTTCTTC | CASNRKGYNEQFF
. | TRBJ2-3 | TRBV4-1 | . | TGCGCCAGCAGCCAAGATCCCTCCGCTAGCACAGATACGCAGTATTTT | CASSQDPSASTDTQYF
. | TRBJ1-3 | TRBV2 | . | TGTGCCAGCAACGACCCGGAACGCGCTAGAGGGTATGCGAACACCATATATTTT | CASNDPERARGYANTIYF
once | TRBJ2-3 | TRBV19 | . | TGTGCCAGTAGTCGTTGGGCCCAAGGAACAGATACGCAGTATTTT | CASSRWAQGTDTQYF
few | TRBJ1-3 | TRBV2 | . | TGTGCCAGCAATGCTGACCAAAGCTCTGGAAACACCATATATTTT | CASNADQSSGNTIYF
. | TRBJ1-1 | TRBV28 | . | TGTGCCAGCAGTTTACCCGGACAGATCACTGAAGCTTTCTTT | CASSLPGQITEAFF
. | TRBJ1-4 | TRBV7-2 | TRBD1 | TGTGCCAGCAGCTCGACAGGGTCGGACGAAAAACTGTTTTTT | CASSSTGSDEKLFF
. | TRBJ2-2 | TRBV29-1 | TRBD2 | TGCAGCGTTTGGACTAGCGGGGACATCGAGAACACCGGGGAGCTGTTTTTT | CSVWTSGDIENTGELFF
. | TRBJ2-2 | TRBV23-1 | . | TGCGCCAGCAGTCAAACGGGATGGAGGGGGGAGCTGTTTTTT | CASSQTGWRGELFF
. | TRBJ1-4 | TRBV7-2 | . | TGTGCGACCGGGGAAGGCGGAGAAAAACTGTTTTTT | CATGEGGEKLFF
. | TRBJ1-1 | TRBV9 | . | TGTGCCAGCAGCGTAGTCGGGGGCGCGAACACTGAAGCTTTCTTT | CASSVVGGANTEAFF
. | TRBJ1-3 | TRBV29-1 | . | TGCAGCGTTGGAGGGGGAAACACCATATATTTT | CSVGGGNTIYF
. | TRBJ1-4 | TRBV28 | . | TGTGCCAGCAGTTTAAGGCAGTCTAATGAAAAACTGTTTTTT | CASSLRQSNEKLFF
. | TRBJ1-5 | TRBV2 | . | TGTGCCAGCAGTGACTACAGGGTTGGCAATCAGCCCCAGCATTTT | CASSDYRVGNQPQHF
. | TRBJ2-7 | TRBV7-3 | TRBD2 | TGTGCCAGCAGCTTCATAGCGGGGGGGAGCTCCTACGAGCAGTACTTC | CASSFIAGGSSYEQYF
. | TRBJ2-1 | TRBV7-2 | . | TGTGCCAGCAGCCCGAGGGGGGTCGGTGAGCAGTTCTTC | CASSPRGVGEQFF
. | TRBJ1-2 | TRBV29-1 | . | TGCAGCGTTGAAGCCTTTAACTATGGCTACACCTTC | CSVEAFNYGYTF
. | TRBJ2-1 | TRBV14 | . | TGTGCCAGCAGCCAAGGGCGGGTAAGCTCCTACAATGAGCAGTTCTTC | CASSQGRVSSYNEQFF
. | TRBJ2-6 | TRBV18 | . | TGTGCCAGCTCACCACCGCAGGCAGCCGGGGCCAACGTCCTGACTTTC | CASSPPQAAGANVLTF
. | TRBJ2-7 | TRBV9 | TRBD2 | TGTGCCAGCAGCCTTTTAGGACTAGCGGCTTCCTCCGAGCAGTACTTC | CASSLLGLAASSEQYF
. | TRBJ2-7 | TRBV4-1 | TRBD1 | TGCGCCAGCAGCCAAGGACAGGGGGCATGGGAGCAGTACTTC | CASSQGQGAWEQYF
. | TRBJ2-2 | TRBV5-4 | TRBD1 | TGTGCCAGCAGCCCGACGACAGGGTACACCGGGGAGCTGTTTTTT | CASSPTTGYTGELFF
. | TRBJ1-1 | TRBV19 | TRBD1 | TGTGCCAGTAGCTCGACAGGGGGTGGCACTGAAGCTTTCTTT | CASSSTGGGTEAFF
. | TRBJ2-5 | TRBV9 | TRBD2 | TGTGCCAGCAGCCCGGGGGAGCGGGGGGCGAAAGAGACCCAGTACTTC | CASSPGERGAKETQYF
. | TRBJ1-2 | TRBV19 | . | TGTGCCAGTAGTATGTTCTATGGCTACACCTTC | CASSMFYGYTF
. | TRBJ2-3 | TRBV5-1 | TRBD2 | TGCGCCAGCAGCTCGATTAGCGGGGGGTACACAGATACGCAGTATTTT | CASSSISGGYTDTQYF
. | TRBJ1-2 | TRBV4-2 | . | TGTGCCAGCAGCCAAGGGAGTGAGGGCTACACCTTC | CASSQGSEGYTF
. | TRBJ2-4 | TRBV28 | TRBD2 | TGTGCCAGCAGTTTAGGGACTAGCGTTGCGGCCCAGTACTTC | CASSLGTSVAAQYF
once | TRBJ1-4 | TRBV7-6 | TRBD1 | TGTGCCAGCAGCTTAGGGACAGGGGAAGGAGAAAAACTGTTTTTT | CASSLGTGEGEKLFF
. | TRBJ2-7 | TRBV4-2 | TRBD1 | TGTGCCAGCAGCCAAGATGGACAGGGGGCCTCCCTCATCTACGAGCAGTACTTC | CASSQDGQGASLIYEQYF
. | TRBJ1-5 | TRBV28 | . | TGTGCCAGCAGCATAGACAGCAATCAGCCCCAGCATTTT | CASSIDSNQPQHF
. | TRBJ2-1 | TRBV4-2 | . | TGTGCCAGCAGCCAAGATAGGGCAACCTACAATGAGCAGTTCTTC | CASSQDRATYNEQFF
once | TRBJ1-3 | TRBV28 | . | TGTGCCAGCAGTTTCCGGGGAAACACCATATATTTT | CASSFRGNTIYF
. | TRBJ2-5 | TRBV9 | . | TGTGCCAGCAGCGTAGTGGGCAGGGGTGTGGAGACCCAGTACTTC | CASSVVGRGVETQYF
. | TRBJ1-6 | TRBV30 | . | TGTGCCTGGAGTGTCGATTCACCCCTCCACTTT | CAWSVDSPLHF
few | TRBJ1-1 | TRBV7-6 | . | TGTGCCAGCAGCTTCGGGGGGCGGAACACTGAAGCTTTCTTT | CASSFGGRNTEAFF
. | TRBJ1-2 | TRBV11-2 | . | TGTGCCAGCAGCTTCGCAGGGGTCGATGGCTACACCTTC | CASSFAGVDGYTF
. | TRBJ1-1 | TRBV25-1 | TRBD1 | TGTGCCAGCAAGCCTGACAGGGGGTACACTGAAGCTTTCTTT | CASKPDRGYTEAFF
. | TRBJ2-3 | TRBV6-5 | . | TGTGCCAGCAGTCCGACGGAGAATTCAGATACGCAGTATTTT | CASSPTENSDTQYF